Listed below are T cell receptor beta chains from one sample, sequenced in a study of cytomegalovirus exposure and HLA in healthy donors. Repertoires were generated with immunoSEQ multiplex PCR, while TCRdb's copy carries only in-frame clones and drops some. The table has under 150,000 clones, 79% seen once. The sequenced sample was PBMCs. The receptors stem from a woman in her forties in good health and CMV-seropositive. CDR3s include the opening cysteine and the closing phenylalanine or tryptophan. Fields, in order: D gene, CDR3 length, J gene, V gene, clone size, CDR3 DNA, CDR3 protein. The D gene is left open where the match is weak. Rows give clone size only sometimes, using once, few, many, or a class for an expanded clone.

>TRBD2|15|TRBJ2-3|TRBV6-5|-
TGTGCCAGCAGGTCTCACTCTAGCGGGGGCAATACGCAGTATTTT
CASRSHSSGGNTQYF
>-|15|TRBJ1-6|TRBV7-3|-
TGTGCCAGCAGCTTACTGGCTTCTTATAATTCACCCCTCCACTTT
CASSLLASYNSPLHF
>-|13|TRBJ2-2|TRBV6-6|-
TGTGCCAGCAGTCGATCTAGCACCGGGGAGCTGTTTTTT
CASSRSSTGELFF
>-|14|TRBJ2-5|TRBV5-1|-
TGCGCCAGCAGCTTGGAAATCGGGGGACAGACCCAGTACTTC
CASSLEIGGQTQYF
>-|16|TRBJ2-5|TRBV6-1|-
TGTGCCAGCAGTGATTTAGTGGGACAACTACAAGAGACCCAGTACTTC
CASSDLVGQLQETQYF
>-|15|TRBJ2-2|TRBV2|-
TGTGCCAGCAGTCTGCGGGAATGGAACACCGGGGAGCTGTTTTTT
CASSLREWNTGELFF
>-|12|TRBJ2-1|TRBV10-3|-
TGTGCCATCAGCCTTAGCGGCCCCGAGCAGTTCTTC
CAISLSGPEQFF
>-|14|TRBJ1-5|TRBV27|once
TGTGCCAGCATTATACAGGGATACAATCAGCCCCAGCATTTT
CASIIQGYNQPQHF
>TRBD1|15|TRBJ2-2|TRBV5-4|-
TGTGCCAGCAGCCCCCCGGACAGGGGGACCGGGGAGCTGTTTTTT
CASSPPDRGTGELFF
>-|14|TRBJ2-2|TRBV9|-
TGTGCCAGCAGCGTTGTGGGCAACACCGGGGAGCTGTTTTTT
CASSVVGNTGELFF
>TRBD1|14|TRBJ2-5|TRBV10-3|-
TGTGCCATCAGTGAGACAGGGGTTCAAGAGACCCAGTACTTC
CAISETGVQETQYF
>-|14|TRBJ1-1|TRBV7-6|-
TGTGCCAGCAGCTTAAGCCAGGTTCGCACTGAAGCTTTCTTT
CASSLSQVRTEAFF
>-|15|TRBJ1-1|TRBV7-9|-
TGTTCCAGCAGCCTCGATGTGGCTCAGGTGGGCCGAGCTTTCTTT
CSSSLDVAQVGRAFF
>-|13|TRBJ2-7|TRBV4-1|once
TGCGCCAGCAGCCAAGATTTCGCCTACGAGCAGTACTTC
CASSQDFAYEQYF
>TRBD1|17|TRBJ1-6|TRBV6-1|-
TGTGCCAGCAGTGATCAGGGGGTCCATATCTATAATTCACCCCTCCACTTT
CASSDQGVHIYNSPLHF
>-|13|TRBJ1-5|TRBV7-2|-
TGTGCCAGCAGCTTACAGGGGAATCAGCCCCAGCATTTT
CASSLQGNQPQHF
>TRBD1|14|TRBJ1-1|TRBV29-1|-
TGCAGCGTTAAGAAGGGACAGGAGGGGGCTGAAGCTTTCTTT
CSVKKGQEGAEAFF
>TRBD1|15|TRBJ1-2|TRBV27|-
TGTGCCAGCGCTCGGTCAGGGGGGTTTTCTGATGGCTACACCTTC
CASARSGGFSDGYTF
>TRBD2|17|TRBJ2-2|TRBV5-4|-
TGTGCCAGCAGCGTAAGCGGGGGGGCCTTTAACACCGGGGAGCTGTTTTTT
CASSVSGGAFNTGELFF
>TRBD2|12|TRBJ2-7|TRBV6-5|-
TGTGCCAGCAGGGCGGGAGATTACGAGCAGTACTTC
CASRAGDYEQYF
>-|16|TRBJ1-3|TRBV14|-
TGTGCCAGCAGCCAACGAGTAGCGCGCTCTGGAAACACCATATATTTT
CASSQRVARSGNTIYF
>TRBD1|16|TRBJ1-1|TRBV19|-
TGTGCCAGTAGTTCCGGGACAGGGCAAGGGTACACTGAAGCTTTCTTT
CASSSGTGQGYTEAFF
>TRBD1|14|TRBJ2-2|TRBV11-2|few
TGTGCCAGCAGCCAGACAGGGTCGTCCGGGGAGCTGTTTTTT
CASSQTGSSGELFF
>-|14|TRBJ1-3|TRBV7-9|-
TGTGCCAGCAGCCCTACAGTAACCGGAAACACCATATATTTT
CASSPTVTGNTIYF
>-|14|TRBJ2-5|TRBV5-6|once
TGTGCCAGCAGCAGAAACGGGGGATCGGAGACCCAGTACTTC
CASSRNGGSETQYF
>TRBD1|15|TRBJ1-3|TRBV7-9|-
TGTGCCAGCAGCTTCTCGACAGGGCCTGGAAACACCATATATTTT
CASSFSTGPGNTIYF
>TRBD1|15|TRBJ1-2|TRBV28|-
TGTGCCAGCAGTACTCAGACCGGGACAGGGTATGGCTACACCTTC
CASSTQTGTGYGYTF
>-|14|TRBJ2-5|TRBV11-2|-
TGTGCCAGCAGCCGGGGGTTCGGGAAAGAGACCCAGTACTTC
CASSRGFGKETQYF
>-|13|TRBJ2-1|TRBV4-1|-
TGCGCCAGCAGCCCTTCGGCCTACAATGAGCAGTTCTTC
CASSPSAYNEQFF
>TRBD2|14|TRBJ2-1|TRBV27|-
TGTGCCAGCAGCGCGGGGGGATCGTACAATGAGCAGTTCTTC
CASSAGGSYNEQFF
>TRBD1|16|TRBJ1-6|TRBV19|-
TGTGCCAGTAGTTCCAATGACAGGGGACGTGATTCACCCCTCCACTTT
CASSSNDRGRDSPLHF
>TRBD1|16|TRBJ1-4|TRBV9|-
TGTGCCAGCAGCGTCGGACAGGGCGGGGGGGATGAAAAACTGTTTTTT
CASSVGQGGGDEKLFF
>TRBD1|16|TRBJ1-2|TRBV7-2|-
TGTGCCAGCAGCTTAGGGGCAGGGGGGCTTTCCTATGGCTACACCTTC
CASSLGAGGLSYGYTF
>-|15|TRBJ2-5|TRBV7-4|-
TGTGCCAGCAGTCATCCGCGGCAGGGCCAAGAGACCCAGTACTTC
CASSHPRQGQETQYF
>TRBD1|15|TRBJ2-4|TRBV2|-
TGTGCCAGCAGCTTAACCGGGACAGGAGTAGACATTCAGTACTTC
CASSLTGTGVDIQYF
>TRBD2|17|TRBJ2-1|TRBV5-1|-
TGCGCCAGCAGCTTCAGCCTAGCGGGGGAGAACTACAATGAGCAGTTCTTC
CASSFSLAGENYNEQFF